The next 26 T cell receptor beta chains were all read from a single sample in a study of T cells in Graves' hyperthyroidism and ophthalmopathy (dated by TCRdb to between 2017 and 2020). The library was produced with multiplex PCR. The reads were generated on an Illumina HiSeq 2000. The TCR beta CDR3 regions were amplified from RNA transcripts. A first-round RT-PCR of the TCR CDR3 used the HTBI primer set with the Qiagen OneStep RT-PCR kit. TCRdb took the public reads, trimmed them with fastp at Q25, ran MiXCR for clone calling and kept in-frame beta chains. Duplicate CDR3 protein sequences are folded into a single record with the most common DNA and genes. Within this sample are fewer than 650,000 distinct CDR3 sequences, with 40% to 50% of them counted one time only. Around 47% of the sample lies in the top ten. The sample consisted of peripheral blood or thyroid tissue (not recorded which). Source of these receptors: an adult woman with Graves' disease, either hyperthyroidism or ophthalmopathy (not recorded which).

This clonotype occurred a few times. J is TRBJ1-6 and V is TRBV5-4, with unresolved D. V shed 0 bases and J shed 11 bases, with 12 bases lying between them. Germline assignment: CDR1 SGHNT and CDR2 YYREEE (reference sequence). The CDR3 has 14 amino acids. The CDR3 spells CASSLDQGLTPLHF. CDR3 DNA sequence: TGTGCCAGCAGCTTGGATCAAGGGCTGACACCCCTCCACTTT.

This clonotype showed up many times. The rearrangement joins TRBV24-1 to TRBJ2-5; a possible D gene is TRBD2 (5 bases). The CDR3 totals 13 residues. In germline, CDR1 is KGHDR, CDR2 SFDVKD. The CDR3 is CARDGGRQETQYF. Written as DNA, the CDR3 is TGTGCTAGAGATGGAGGACGGCAAGAGACCCAGTACTTC.

The chain has TRBV6-1 and TRBJ1-2; TRBD1 aligns across 7 bases. V was pared by 10 bases and J by 10 bases, with 15 bases of the junction left unmatched. Germline assignment: CDR1 MNHNS and CDR2 SASEGT. This CDR3 spans 13 amino acids. CDR3 nucleotide sequence: TGTGCCACCGAGCTGGGACAGACCTTACTCTACACCTTC. Amino acids: CATELGQTLLYTF.

Comments on this clonotype: Since no conserved phenylalanine or tryptophan closes the CDR3, a read error is the likely cause. V is TRBV20-1 and J is TRBJ2-7; 8 nucleotides line up with TRBD2. Germline V gives CDR1 DFQATT, CDR2 SNEGSKA (reference sequence). The CDR3 sequence is 13 residues long. Trimming at V came to 6 bases and at J to 1 base, leaving 5 bases not matched to a gene. The CDR3 sequence: CSALAGGSYEQYL. CDR3 nucleotides: TGCAGTGCCCTAGCGGGCGGATCCTACGAGCAGTACCTC.

This clonotype was found a few times. The V call is TRBV6-6, the J call TRBJ1-1, with 7 bases aligning to TRBD1. This CDR3 spans 16 amino acids. The V and J ends lost 6 bases and 0 bases, in that order; junction bases with no gene match: 10. The germline CDR1 and CDR2 sequences are MNHNY and SVGAGI (reference sequence). The CDR3 DNA reads TGTGCCAGCAGCCGCGGGCAGGGGGGCATGAACACTGAAGCTTTCTTT. Encoded protein: CASSRGQGGMNTEAFF.

The genes are TRBV14 and TRBJ1-4; D call uncertain. The V end was cut by 1 base, the J end by 13 bases, with 10 bases between. Germline loops: CDR1 SGHDN, CDR2 FVKESK. This CDR3 region has 12 residues. CDR3 amino acids: CASSQGLGRLFF. As DNA, the CDR3 is TGTGCCAGCAGCCAAGGACTCGGAAGACTGTTTTTT.

In its sample, this clonotype was seen a few times. The chain joins TRBV27 to TRBJ1-4; D gene uncertain. The CDR3 spans 12 residues. Germline V CDR1 and CDR2: MNHEY, SMNVEV (reference sequence). V was trimmed by 9 bases and J by 8 bases, leaving 13 bases between them. The CDR3 loop is CARVLRREKLFF. The CDR3 DNA sequence: TGTGCCAGGGTCCTTCGGCGGGAAAAACTGTTTTTT. Based on the CDR3 plus reference TRBV27 and TRBJ1-4, the full variable domain is EAQVTQNPRYLITVTGKKLTVTCSQNMNHEYMSWYRQDPGLGLRQIYYSMNVEVTDKGDVPEGYKVSRKEKRNFPLILESPSPNQTSLYFCARVLRREKLFFGSGTQLSVL.

The genes are TRBV10-3 and TRBJ2-2; no reliable D call. V lost 5 bases and J 0 bases, leaving 10 bases between the germline ends. CDR3 length: 15 amino acids. Looked up from germline, CDR1 is ENHRY and CDR2 is SYGVKD. The CDR3 region is CAISSQNANTGELFF. In nucleotides, the CDR3 is TGTGCCATCAGTTCACAGAACGCGAACACCGGGGAGCTGTTTTTT.

The chain has TRBV29-1 and TRBJ1-1; 9 nucleotides align to TRBD1. The length of the CDR3 is 14 residues. J was trimmed by 0 bases and V by 6 bases; bases with no gene match: 5. The V gene's germline CDR1 is SQVTM and CDR2 ANQGSEA. In DNA, the CDR3 is TGCAGCGTATACGACAGGGGGGTGAACACTGAAGCTTTCTTT. Translating gives CSVYDRGVNTEAFF.

This clonotype was recorded at least ten times. The genes are TRBV7-9 and TRBJ1-5, with D tentatively TRBD1 (5 bases). Trimming took 1 base from V and 4 from J, leaving 14 bases between them. Germline V CDR1 and CDR2: SEHNR, FQNEAQ (reference sequence). CDR3 length equals 16 residues. The CDR3 here is CASSLGGGGVNQPQHF. DNA for the CDR3: TGTGCCAGCAGCTTAGGGGGCGGGGGAGTGAATCAGCCCCAGCATTTT. Using reference TRBV7-9 and TRBJ1-5 for the parts outside the CDR3, the full variable domain is DTGVSQNPRHKITKRGQNVTFRCDPISEHNRLYWYRQTLGQGPEFLTYFQNEAQLEKSRLLSDRFSAERPKGSFSTLEIQRTEQGDSAMYLCASSLGGGGVNQPQHFGDGTRLSIL.

This sequence joins TRBV25-1 and TRBJ1-5; TRBD1 might be the D (6 bases). Deletions cut 7 bases from V and 2 bases from J, with 15 bases between. The CDR3 is 15 residues long. The germline V gene has CDR1 MGHDK and CDR2 SYGVNS. CDR3 DNA sequence: TGTGCCAGCAACCGAAAGGGGGTTGGCAATCAGCCCCAGCATTTT. It yields the protein CASNRKGVGNQPQHF.

The chain employs TRBV10-2 and TRBJ1-1; maybe TRBD1 (5 bases). Germline loops: CDR1 WSHSY, CDR2 SAAADI. V was shortened by 5 bases and J by 8 bases, with 15 bases between the two germline ends. CDR3 length: 13 residues. CDR3 in DNA: TGCGCCAGCAGTCAGACAGTCGTTGCGGAAGCTTTCTTT. Its translation: CASSQTVVAEAFF.

This chain uses TRBV30 with TRBJ2-2; no firm D call. Trimming cost V 5 bases and J 6 bases, with 19 bases left between them. CDR3 length: 15 residues. Germline loops: CDR1 GTSNPN, CDR2 SVGIG (reference sequence). The CDR3 sequence: CAWCPLPGVSGELFF. As DNA, the CDR3 is TGTGCCTGGTGCCCCTTACCTGGGGTGTCCGGGGAGCTGTTTTTT. Drawing the rest from reference TRBV30 and TRBJ2-2, the complete variable domain is SQTIHQWPATLVQPVGSPLSLECTVEGTSNPNLYWYRQAAGRGLQLLFYSVGIGQISSEVPQNLSASRPQDRQFILSSKKLLLSDSGFYLCAWCPLPGVSGELFFGEGSRLTVL.

In regard to this clonotype: This may be a read error: a much more frequent sequence differs by one nucleotide. The rearrangement links TRBV4-1 to TRBJ2-5, with 7 bases that match TRBD2. Germline CDR1 and CDR2: MGHRA and YSYEKL. CDR3 size: 14 residues. The CDR3 sequence is CASSQESMRETQCF. CDR3 in DNA: TGCGCCAGCAGCCAAGAATCCATGCGGGAGACCCAGTGCTTC.

The chain is built from TRBV4-3 and TRBJ2-7; 11 bases are shared with TRBD2. The germline V gene encodes CDR1 LGHNA and CDR2 YSLEER. The V segment lost 1 base and the J segment 6 bases; nucleotides outside the gene matches: 5. CDR3 size: 15 residues. This chain's CDR3 is CASSQALAGELEQYF. As DNA, the CDR3 is TGCGCCAGCAGCCAAGCACTAGCGGGAGAGCTCGAGCAGTACTTC.

In this sample, this clonotype turned up many times. V usage is TRBV4-2 and J usage is TRBJ1-2, with TRBD1 as a possible D gene (6 bases). Germline V lookup: CDR1 LGHNA, CDR2 YNFKEQ. V lost 4 bases, J lost 7 bases, and 22 bases lay in between. This CDR3 spans 16 amino acids. For the CDR3, the DNA is TGTGCCAGCAGCCGCTACGGGATGGACAGCGAACGTGGCTACACCTTC. It yields the protein CASSRYGMDSERGYTF.

This clonotype was recorded at least ten times. The V gene is TRBV7-9, the J gene TRBJ1-1; D gene ambiguous. Germline lookup yields CDR1 SEHNR and CDR2 FQNEAQ (reference sequence). V lost 2 bases, J lost 8 bases, and 9 bases lay in between. The CDR3 extends over 12 amino acids. The CDR3 region has the DNA TGTGCCAGCAGCTTAACCGGAGACGAAGCTTTCTTT. Protein: CASSLTGDEAFF.

To note about this clonotype: A much larger clone is a single base away; this may be a read error. CDR3 loop: CSATPRDPSGDDGYTF. In DNA form, the CDR3 reads TGCAGTGCTACACCCCGGGACCCTTCCGGGGACGATGGCTACACCTTC. This sequence joins TRBV20-1 and TRBJ1-2; possibly TRBD1 for D (5 bases). This CDR3 spans 16 amino acids. CDR1 and CDR2 (germline): DFQATT, SNEGSKA (reference sequence). V lost 4 bases and J lost 6, with 24 bases in between.

This sequence joins TRBV20-1 and TRBJ2-5; 10 bases line up with TRBD1. The CDR3 loop spans 11 amino acids. Germline trimming cut 3 bases from V and 13 bases from J; bases unmatched to any gene: 5. Germline CDR1 reads DFQATT; CDR2 reads SNEGSKA (reference sequence). This chain's CDR3 is CSASGTGAGYF. The CDR3 nucleotides are TGCAGTGCTAGCGGGACAGGGGCGGGGTACTTC.

This clonotype was recorded once. The chain employs TRBV29-1 and TRBJ1-5, with D unclear. Between the trimmed V and J ends, which lost 3 bases and 5 bases, there was a span of 11 bases. There are 13 residues in the CDR3. The germline CDR1 and CDR2 sequences are SQVTM and ANQGSEA. The CDR3, as DNA: TGCAGCGTTGATAACGGGTATGATCAGCCCCAGCATTTT. It is translated as CSVDNGYDQPQHF.

The V call is TRBV7-3, the J call TRBJ2-1; 8 nucleotides match TRBD2. The germline gives CDR1 SGHTA, CDR2 FQGTGA. Unmatched junction bases numbered 8, after V lost 4 bases and J lost 6 bases. The CDR3 runs to 15 residues. The CDR3 here is CASSSNGLAFNEQFF. CDR3 nucleotide sequence: TGTGCCAGCAGCTCAAATGGACTAGCCTTCAATGAGCAGTTCTTC.

V is TRBV5-5 and J is TRBJ2-7; perhaps D is TRBD1 or TRBD2 (5 bases each). This CDR3 is 16 amino acids long. V was clipped by 4 bases and J by 2 bases, with 19 bases between them. Germline V lookup: CDR1 SGHKS, CDR2 YYEKEE (reference sequence). The chain's CDR3 is CASSTGAGRLTYEQYF. DNA for the CDR3: TGTGCCAGCAGCACCGGGGCAGGGCGGCTCACCTACGAGCAGTACTTC. The variable domain in full, with the rest retrieved from reference TRBV5-5 and TRBJ2-7, is DAGVTQSPTHLIKTRGQQVTLRCSPISGHKSVSWYQQVLGQGPQFIFQYYEKEERGRGNFPDRFSARQFPNYSSELNVNALLLGDSALYLCASSTGAGRLTYEQYFGPGTRLTVT.

The rearrangement joins TRBV7-2 to TRBJ2-5; D possibly corresponds to TRBD1 (6 bases). This CDR3 contains 15 residues. Trimming stripped 1 base from V and 1 base from J, with 10 bases between. CDR1 is SGHTA and CDR2 is FQGNSA in the germline V gene. CDR3 bases: TGTGCCAGCAGCTTAGAGGGGGTGCCCCAAGAGACCCAGTACTTC. Amino acids: CASSLEGVPQETQYF.

This clonotype was counted many times. This rearrangement joins TRBV12-3 or TRBV12-4 to TRBJ1-1; weak D call: TRBD1 (6 bases). The CDR3 covers 13 residues. V lost 5 bases, J lost 7 bases, and 14 bases lay in between. The CDR3 spells CASSPRGGVEAFF. CDR3 bases: TGTGCCAGCAGTCCCCGGGGGGGCGTTGAAGCTTTCTTT.

This clonotype came up many times. The chain carries TRBV11-2 and TRBJ2-7, with D uncertain. Germline V gene sequence: CDR1 SGHAT, CDR2 FQNNGV. This CDR3 is built from 13 residues. Trimming took 4 bases from V and 2 from J, leaving 9 bases between them. The DNA for the CDR3 is TGTGCCAGCAGCTCTACAGACCCCTACGAGCAGTACTTC. Residues: CASSSTDPYEQYF. Full variable domain (rest looked up from reference TRBV11-2 and TRBJ2-7): EAGVAQSPRYKIIEKRQSVAFWCNPISGHATLYWYQQILGQGPKLLIQFQNNGVVDDSQLPKDRFSAERLKGVDSTLKIQPAKLEDSAVYLCASSSTDPYEQYFGPGTRLTVT.

The DNA of the CDR3 is TGTGCCACCAGTGATACGAGTTTCACTGAAGCTTTCTTT. Its translation: CATSDTSFTEAFF. This chain links TRBV24-1 with TRBJ1-1; D gene uncertain. The CDR3 loop spans 13 amino acids. V dropped 3 bases and J dropped 4 bases, with 8 bases sitting between them. CDR1 KGHDR and CDR2 SFDVKD come from the germline V gene.